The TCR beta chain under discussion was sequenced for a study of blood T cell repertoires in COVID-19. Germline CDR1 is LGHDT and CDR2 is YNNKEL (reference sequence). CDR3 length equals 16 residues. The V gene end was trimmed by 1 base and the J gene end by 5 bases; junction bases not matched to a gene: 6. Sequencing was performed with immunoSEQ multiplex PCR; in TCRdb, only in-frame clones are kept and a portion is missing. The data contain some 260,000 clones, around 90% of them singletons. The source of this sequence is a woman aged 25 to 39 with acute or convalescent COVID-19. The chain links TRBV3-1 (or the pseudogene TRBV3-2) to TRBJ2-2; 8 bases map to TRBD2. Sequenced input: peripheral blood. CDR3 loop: CASSQVAGGGTGELFF. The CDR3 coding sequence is TGTGCCAGCAGCCAAGTGGCGGGAGGAGGGACCGGGGAGCTGTTTTTT.